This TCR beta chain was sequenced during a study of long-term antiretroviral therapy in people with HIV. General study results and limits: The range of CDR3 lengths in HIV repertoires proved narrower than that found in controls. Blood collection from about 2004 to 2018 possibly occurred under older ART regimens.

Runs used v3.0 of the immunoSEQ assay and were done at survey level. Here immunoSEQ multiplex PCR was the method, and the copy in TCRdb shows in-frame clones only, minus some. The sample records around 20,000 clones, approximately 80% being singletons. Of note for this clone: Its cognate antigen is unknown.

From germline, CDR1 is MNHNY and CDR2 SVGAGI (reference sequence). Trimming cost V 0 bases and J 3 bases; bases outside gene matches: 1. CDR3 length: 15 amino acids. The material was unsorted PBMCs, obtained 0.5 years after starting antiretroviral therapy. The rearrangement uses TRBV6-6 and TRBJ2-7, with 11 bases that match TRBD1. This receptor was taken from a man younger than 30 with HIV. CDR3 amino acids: CASSYSGTGGYEQYF. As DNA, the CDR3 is TGTGCCAGCAGTTACTCGGGGACAGGGGGCTACGAGCAGTACTTC.